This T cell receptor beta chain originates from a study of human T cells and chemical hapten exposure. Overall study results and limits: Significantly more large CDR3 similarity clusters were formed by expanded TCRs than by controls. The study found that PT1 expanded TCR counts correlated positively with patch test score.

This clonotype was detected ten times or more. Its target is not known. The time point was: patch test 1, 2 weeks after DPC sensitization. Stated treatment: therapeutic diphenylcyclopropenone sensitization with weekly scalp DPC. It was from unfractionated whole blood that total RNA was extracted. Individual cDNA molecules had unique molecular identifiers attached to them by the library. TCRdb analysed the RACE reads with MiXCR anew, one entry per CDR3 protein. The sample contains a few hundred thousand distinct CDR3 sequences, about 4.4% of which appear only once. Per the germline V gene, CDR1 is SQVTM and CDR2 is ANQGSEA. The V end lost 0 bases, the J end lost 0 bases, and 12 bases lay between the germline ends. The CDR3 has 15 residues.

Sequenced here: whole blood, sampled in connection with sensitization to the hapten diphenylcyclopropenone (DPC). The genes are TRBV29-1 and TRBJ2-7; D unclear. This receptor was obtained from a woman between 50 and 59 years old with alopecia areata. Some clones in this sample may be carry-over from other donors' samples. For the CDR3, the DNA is TGCAGCGTTGAAGAGGCATCCCGAGGCTCCTACGAGCAGTACTTC. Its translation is CSVEEASRGSYEQYF.